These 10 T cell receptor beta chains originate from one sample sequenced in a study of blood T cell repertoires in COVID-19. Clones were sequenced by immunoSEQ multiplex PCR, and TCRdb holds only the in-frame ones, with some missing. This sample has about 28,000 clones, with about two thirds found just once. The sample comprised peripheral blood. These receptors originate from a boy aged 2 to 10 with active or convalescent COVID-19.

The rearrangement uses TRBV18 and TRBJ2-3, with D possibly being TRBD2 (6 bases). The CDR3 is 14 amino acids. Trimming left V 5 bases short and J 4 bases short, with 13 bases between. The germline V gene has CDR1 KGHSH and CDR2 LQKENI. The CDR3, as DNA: TGTGCCAGCTCAACCGTAGGGACTCCAGATACGCAGTATTTT. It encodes CASSTVGTPDTQYF. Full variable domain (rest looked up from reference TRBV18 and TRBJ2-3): NAGVMQNPRHLVRRRGQEARLRCSPMKGHSHVYWYRQLPEEGLKFMVYLQKENIIDESGMPKERFSAEFPKEGPSILRIQQVVRGDSAAYFCASSTVGTPDTQYFGPGTRLTVL.

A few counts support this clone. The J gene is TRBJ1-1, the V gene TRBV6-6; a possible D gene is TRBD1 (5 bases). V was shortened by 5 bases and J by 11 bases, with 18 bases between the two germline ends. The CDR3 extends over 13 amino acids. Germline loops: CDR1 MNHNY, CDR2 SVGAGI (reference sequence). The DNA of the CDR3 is TGTGCCAGCAGTCAATTAGCCGGACAAAGGGCTTTCTTT. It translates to CASSQLAGQRAFF.

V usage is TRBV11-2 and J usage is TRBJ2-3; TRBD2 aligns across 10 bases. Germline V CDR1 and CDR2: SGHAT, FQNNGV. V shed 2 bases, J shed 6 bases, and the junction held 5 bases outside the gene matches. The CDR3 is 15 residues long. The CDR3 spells CASSLYSGGADTQYF. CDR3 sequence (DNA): TGTGCCAGCAGCTTATACAGCGGGGGGGCCGATACGCAGTATTTT.

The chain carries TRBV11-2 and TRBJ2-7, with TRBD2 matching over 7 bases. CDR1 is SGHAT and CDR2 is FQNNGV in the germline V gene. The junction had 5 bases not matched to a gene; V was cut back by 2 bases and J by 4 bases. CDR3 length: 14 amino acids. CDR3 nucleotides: TGTGCCAGCAGCTTAAGTAGCGGGTGGTACGAGCAGTACTTC. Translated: CASSLSSGWYEQYF.

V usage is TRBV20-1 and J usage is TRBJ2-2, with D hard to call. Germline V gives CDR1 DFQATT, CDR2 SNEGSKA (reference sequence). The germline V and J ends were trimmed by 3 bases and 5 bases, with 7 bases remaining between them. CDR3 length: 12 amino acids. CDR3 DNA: TGCAGTGCTAGTGCGCTAACCGGGGAGCTGTTTTTT. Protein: CSASALTGELFF.

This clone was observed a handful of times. The CDR3 coding sequence is TGTGCCAGCAGCCCGGGGACCGGGGCTCGGGGGGAAAAACTGTTTTTT. Encoded protein: CASSPGTGARGEKLFF. J is TRBJ1-4 and V is TRBV7-2; D might be TRBD1 (5 bases). Per the germline V gene, CDR1 is SGHTA and CDR2 is FQGNSA. This CDR3 is 16 amino acids long. Trimming stripped 5 bases from V and 8 bases from J, with 21 bases between.

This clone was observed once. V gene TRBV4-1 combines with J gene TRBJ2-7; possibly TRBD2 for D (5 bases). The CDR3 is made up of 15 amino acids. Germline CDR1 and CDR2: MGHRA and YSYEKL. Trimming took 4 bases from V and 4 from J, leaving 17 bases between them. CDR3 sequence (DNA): TGCGCCAGCAGCCCGTCGGCCGGGGTGGGTTACGAGCAGTACTTC. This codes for CASSPSAGVGYEQYF.

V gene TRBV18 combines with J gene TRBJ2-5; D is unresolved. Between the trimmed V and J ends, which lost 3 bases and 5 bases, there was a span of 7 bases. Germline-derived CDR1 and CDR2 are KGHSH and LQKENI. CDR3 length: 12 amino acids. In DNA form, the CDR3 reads TGTGCCAGCTCACCGCTCGGGGAGACCCAGTACTTC. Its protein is CASSPLGETQYF. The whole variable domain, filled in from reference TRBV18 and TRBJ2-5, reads NAGVMQNPRHLVRRRGQEARLRCSPMKGHSHVYWYRQLPEEGLKFMVYLQKENIIDESGMPKERFSAEFPKEGPSILRIQQVVRGDSAAYFCASSPLGETQYFGPGTRLLVL.

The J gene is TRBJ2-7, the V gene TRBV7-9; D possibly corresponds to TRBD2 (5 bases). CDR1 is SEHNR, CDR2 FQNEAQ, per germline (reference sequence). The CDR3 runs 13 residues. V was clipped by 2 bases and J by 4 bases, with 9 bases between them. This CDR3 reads CASSLPGGYEQYF. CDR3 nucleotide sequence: TGTGCCAGCAGCTTACCCGGAGGATACGAGCAGTACTTC.

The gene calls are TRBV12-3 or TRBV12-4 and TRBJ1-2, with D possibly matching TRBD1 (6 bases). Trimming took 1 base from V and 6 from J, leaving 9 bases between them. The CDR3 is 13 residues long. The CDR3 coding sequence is TGTGCCAGCAGTTTAGAGGGACATCATGGCTACACCTTC. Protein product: CASSLEGHHGYTF.